This T cell receptor beta chain appears in the sequencing data of a study of cytomegalovirus exposure and HLA in healthy donors. Study results and caveats: The classifier, whose performance was assessed in both the original and validation cohorts, reportedly diagnosed cytomegalovirus status with high specificity and sensitivity. The study recorded 164 TCR beta chains that were cytomegalovirus-associated. Specificity of a few CMV-associated chains for CMV antigens was verified in vitro. In the approximately 130 validation repertoires, a later analysis found that first-cohort TCR clusters tended to co-occur.

Notes on this clone: Its cognate antigen is unknown.

The CDR3 has 15 amino acids. Germline CDR1 is SNHLY and CDR2 is FYNNEI. V lost 6 bases, J lost 5 bases, and 10 bases stayed unmatched. Measured with immunoSEQ multiplex PCR; TCRdb has only the in-frame clones, and not every one. The sample lists about 130,000 clones, approximately 94% occurring once. The J gene is TRBJ2-3, the V gene TRBV2; 8 bases line up with TRBD2. The origin of this receptor is a woman under 30 in good health and CMV-seronegative. Sequences were obtained from PBMCs. CDR3 region: CASSAVAGGQDTQYF. The CDR3 region has the DNA TGTGCCAGCAGCGCTGTGGCGGGAGGACAAGATACGCAGTATTTT.